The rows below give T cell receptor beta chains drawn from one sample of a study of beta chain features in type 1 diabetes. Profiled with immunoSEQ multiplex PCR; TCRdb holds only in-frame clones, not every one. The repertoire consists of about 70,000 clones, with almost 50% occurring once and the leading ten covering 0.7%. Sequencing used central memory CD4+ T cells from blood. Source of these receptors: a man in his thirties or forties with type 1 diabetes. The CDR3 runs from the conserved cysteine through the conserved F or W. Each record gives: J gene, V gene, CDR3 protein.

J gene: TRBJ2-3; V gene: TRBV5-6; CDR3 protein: CASSLAGPRVDTQYF
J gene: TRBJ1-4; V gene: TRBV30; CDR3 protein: CAWSGQGLEKLFF
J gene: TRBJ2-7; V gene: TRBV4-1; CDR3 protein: CASSQDWAGPYEQYF
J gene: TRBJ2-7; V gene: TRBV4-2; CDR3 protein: CASSPQRQVAQNF
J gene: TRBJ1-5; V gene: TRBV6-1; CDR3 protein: CASSEAQGNQPQHF
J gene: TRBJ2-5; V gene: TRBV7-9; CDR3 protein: CASRRREEETQYF
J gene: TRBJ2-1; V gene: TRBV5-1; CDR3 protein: CASSRQGADEQFF
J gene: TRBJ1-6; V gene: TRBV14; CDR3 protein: CASSQLGGERFYNSPLHF
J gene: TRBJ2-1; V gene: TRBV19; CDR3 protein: CASSVSTLSSYNEQFF
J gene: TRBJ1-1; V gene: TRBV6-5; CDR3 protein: CASSYSDRLRGTEAFF
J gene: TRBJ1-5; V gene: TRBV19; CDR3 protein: CASSSDRGNQPQHF
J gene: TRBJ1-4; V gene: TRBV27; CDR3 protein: CASSLGGGAGFGEKLFF
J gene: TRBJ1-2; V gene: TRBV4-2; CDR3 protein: CASSQVDRNYGYTF
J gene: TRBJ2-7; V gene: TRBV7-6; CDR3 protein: CASSRTGTGADEQYF
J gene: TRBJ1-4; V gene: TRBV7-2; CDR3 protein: CASRHARGQGDEKLFF
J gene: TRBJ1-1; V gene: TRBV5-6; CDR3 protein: CASSLVPGRTEAFF
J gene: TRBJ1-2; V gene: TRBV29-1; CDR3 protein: CSVGAGKLGGYTF
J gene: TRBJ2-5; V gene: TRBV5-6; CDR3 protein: CASSPLRRGQGFWETQYF
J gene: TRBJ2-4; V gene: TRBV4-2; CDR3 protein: CASSQDRAGEQNIQYF
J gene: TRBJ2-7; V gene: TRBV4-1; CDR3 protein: CASSQDAPGDRSYEQYF
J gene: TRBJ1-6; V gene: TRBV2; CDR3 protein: CASSEGGGVGSPLHF
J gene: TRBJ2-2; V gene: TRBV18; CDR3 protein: CASSPQGNTGELFF